The rows below give T cell receptor beta chains drawn from one sample of a study of beta chain features in type 1 diabetes. Generated by immunoSEQ multiplex PCR, the TCRdb table keeps only in-frame clones and is missing some. Of 850,000 to 900,000 clones listed, roughly a sixth are singletons. Sequencing used naive CD4+ T cells from blood. Every receptor here comes from a woman aged 18-29 years in good health. CDR3s leave out the opening cysteine and the closing phenylalanine or tryptophan. The size of a clone is reported for some rows only, either as once, few or many, or as a class for expanded clones.

ASSPGTSGRSDTQY,few,TRBJ2-3,TRBV11-1
ASSAAGNLAKNIQY,few,TRBJ2-4,TRBV2
ASSTPASGGHEQF,-,TRBJ2-1,TRBV28
ASRGLGTDTQY,-,TRBJ2-3,TRBV10-2
ASSPLRLADNEQF,-,TRBJ2-1,TRBV18
ASSFLPSYGYT,-,TRBJ1-2,TRBV6-6
ASSSRDRGSEQY,-,TRBJ2-7,TRBV2
ASSFTATVLNTEAF,few,TRBJ1-1,TRBV7-2
ATSRASYSNQPQH,few,TRBJ1-5,TRBV15
ASSLAQGPRYEQY,few,TRBJ2-7,TRBV5-1
ASSYATGNYGYT,-,TRBJ1-2,TRBV6-6
ASSISRSGANVLT,few,TRBJ2-6,TRBV27
ASSYLPDTQY,-,TRBJ2-3,TRBV6-6
ATSRDSTPHNEQF,few,TRBJ2-1,TRBV15
ASSPGRFRDSITGELF,-,TRBJ2-2,TRBV7-9
ASSLTSGGRGNIQY,-,TRBJ2-4,TRBV28
ASSQTRVNYNEQF,-,TRBJ2-1,TRBV7-9
ASATRAGVPYNEQF,once,TRBJ2-1,TRBV5-4
ASSLGLAGAFIYEQY,-,TRBJ2-7,TRBV28
ASIGDREQY,many,TRBJ2-7,TRBV23-1